The 24 T cell receptor beta chains reported below all come from one sample, sequenced in a study of blood T cell repertoires in COVID-19. Here immunoSEQ multiplex PCR was the method, and the copy in TCRdb shows in-frame clones only, minus some. The data show 230,000 or so clones, with 75% to 90% seen just once and 4.5% to 5.5% held by the top ten. Sequenced sample: peripheral blood. These receptor sequences come from a human donor in a cohort sampled during active COVID-19.

This clone was counted only a few times. The chain links TRBV10-3 to TRBJ1-6; TRBD1 matches at 9 bases. The CDR3 is made up of 14 amino acids. Germline V lookup: CDR1 ENHRY, CDR2 SYGVKD. Trimming took 10 bases from V and 3 from J; bases not matched to a gene: 4. The CDR3 reads CATEDRGYNSPLHF. CDR3 nucleotide sequence: TGTGCCACAGAGGACAGGGGCTATAATTCACCCCTCCACTTT.

The J gene is TRBJ1-3, the V gene TRBV4-1, with 8 bases fitting TRBD1. Germline assignment: CDR1 MGHRA and CDR2 YSYEKL. J lost 3 bases, V lost 4 bases, and 8 bases had no gene match. The CDR3 length is 16 residues. The DNA for the CDR3 is TGCGCCAGCAGCCTACAGACAGGGGTTTTTGGAAACACCATATATTTT. Translated: CASSLQTGVFGNTIYF.

Relative to its sample, this clone is medium-sized. The same CDR3 can be traced to other DNA sequences in this sample. The V and J genes are TRBV28 and TRBJ2-7, with D possibly being TRBD1 (5 bases). The CDR3 consists of 14 residues. Germline assignment: CDR1 MDHEN and CDR2 SYDVKM. V was clipped by 5 bases and J by 0 bases, with 11 bases between them. As DNA, the CDR3 is TGTGCCAGCAGTCTACCGACAGACTCCTACGAGCAGTACTTC. It encodes CASSLPTDSYEQYF.

This clone showed up just once. This chain links TRBV18 with TRBJ2-7, with 12 bases lining up with TRBD2. Trimming took 2 bases from V and 2 from J; bases not matched to a gene: 4. From germline, CDR1 is KGHSH and CDR2 LQKENI. The CDR3 sequence is 16 residues long. The CDR3 bases are TGTGCCAGCTCACCAAGGACTAGCGGGGTCGCCTACGAGCAGTACTTC. Its translation is CASSPRTSGVAYEQYF.

The gene calls are TRBV7-2 and TRBJ1-5; TRBD1 matches at 8 bases. The CDR3 length is 14 residues. Trimming took 2 bases from V and 7 from J; bases not matched to a gene: 4. Germline V lookup: CDR1 SGHTA, CDR2 FQGNSA. Here the CDR3 DNA reads TGTGCCAGCAGCTTAAGGACAGGGAGGCAGCCCCAGCATTTT. Translated: CASSLRTGRQPQHF.

The chain carries TRBV6-5 and TRBJ2-1; 9 bases fit TRBD1. This CDR3 contains 15 residues. Germline CDR1 MNHEY, CDR2 SVGAGI. The ends lost 6 bases at V and 2 bases at J; junction bases unmatched: 5. For the CDR3, the DNA is TGTGCCAGCAGACGGACAGGGGAACCCTACAATGAGCAGTTCTTC. It encodes CASRRTGEPYNEQFF.

The chain carries TRBV3-1 (or the pseudogene TRBV3-2) and TRBJ2-7; 7 bases are a match to TRBD2. This CDR3 region has 15 residues. CDR1 is LGHDT, CDR2 YNNKEL, per germline (reference sequence). V lost 0 bases, J lost 2 bases, and 4 bases stayed unmatched. CDR3 bases: TGTGCCAGCAGCCAAGAGAAGCGGGACCCCTACGAGCAGTACTTC. Translation gives CASSQEKRDPYEQYF.

This chain connects TRBV5-6 to TRBJ2-7, with D possibly TRBD2 on 6 matching bases. The CDR3 is 14 residues long. Germline-derived CDR1 and CDR2 are SGHDT and YYEEEE. V was trimmed by 3 bases and J by 6 bases, leaving 16 bases between them. CDR3 nucleotide sequence: TGTGCCAGCAGCTGGGGCGCGGGGATCGGCGAGCAGTACTTC. It yields the protein CASSWGAGIGEQYF.

The chain links TRBV6-1 to TRBJ2-1; 9 nucleotides agree with TRBD2. The CDR3 totals 19 residues. Germline loops: CDR1 MNHNS, CDR2 SASEGT. After removal of 1 base from V and 0 bases from J, the junction contained 10 bases not matched to a gene. The CDR3 protein is CASSEVAVAGGPSYNEQFF. The DNA for the CDR3 is TGTGCCAGCAGTGAAGTGGCGGTGGCGGGAGGGCCCTCCTACAATGAGCAGTTCTTC.

V and J are TRBV28 and TRBJ1-4, with D perhaps matching TRBD1 (5 bases). This CDR3 has 13 residues. V was trimmed by 2 bases and J by 8 bases, leaving 9 bases between them. CDR1 MDHEN and CDR2 SYDVKM come from the germline V gene. The CDR3 DNA is TGTGCCAGCAGTTTAGGGGGAGGAGAAAAACTGTTTTTT. Its protein is CASSLGGGEKLFF.

The J gene is TRBJ2-7, the V gene TRBV7-2, with 13 nucleotides matching TRBD2. Germline V gene sequence: CDR1 SGHTA, CDR2 FQGNSA. The CDR3 is 17 residues long. V lost 5 bases, J lost 1 base, and 8 bases stayed unmatched. The CDR3 here is CASSLGLAGLMSYEQYF. DNA of the CDR3: TGTGCCAGCAGCCTGGGACTAGCGGGGCTGATGTCCTACGAGCAGTACTTC.

The chain joins TRBV4-3 to TRBJ2-2; 7 bases line up with TRBD2. V lost 0 bases to trimming and J lost 5 bases; unmatched junction nucleotides: 12. The CDR3 has 18 amino acids. Germline V gives CDR1 LGHNA, CDR2 YSLEER. The CDR3 nucleotides read TGCGCCAGCAGCCAAGATTCGGGCGGGAGCTTGCGGACCGGGGAGCTGTTTTTT. Translating it yields CASSQDSGGSLRTGELFF.

The CDR3 sequence is CASSFRQGSNTEAFF. The DNA of the CDR3 is TGTGCCAGCAGCTTCAGACAGGGGTCGAACACTGAAGCTTTCTTT. The chain combines TRBV7-8 with TRBJ1-1, with 8 bases aligning to TRBD1. The CDR3 loop spans 15 amino acids. The V and J ends lost 3 bases and 1 base, in that order; junction bases with no gene match: 4. Germline assignment: CDR1 SGHVS and CDR2 FQNEAQ.

The CDR3 here is CASSLYDGSSYNEQFF. As DNA, the CDR3 is TGTGCCAGCAGTTTATACGACGGGAGCTCCTACAATGAGCAGTTCTTC. V usage is TRBV28 and J usage is TRBJ2-1, with D maybe TRBD2 (6 bases). Germline values: CDR1 MDHEN, CDR2 SYDVKM. The length of the CDR3 is 16 residues. Trimming took off 1 base at V and 0 bases at J, with 10 bases between the two ends. Variable domain in full (rest from reference TRBV28 and TRBJ2-1): DVKVTQSSRYLVKRTGEKVFLECVQDMDHENMFWYRQDPGLGLRLIYFSYDVKMKEKGDIPEGYSVSREKKERFSLILESASTNQTSMYLCASSLYDGSSYNEQFFGPGTRLTVL.

The genes are TRBV7-4 and TRBJ2-7; D is possibly TRBD2 (6 bases). In germline, CDR1 is SGHVT, CDR2 SQSDAQ. V was cut by 5 bases and J by 0 bases, with 26 bases left in between. This CDR3 contains 19 residues. The DNA of the CDR3 is TGTGCCAGCAGCGCCCGACCGGGACTTTTAGACCTCTTCTCCTACGAGCAGTACTTC. Amino acid sequence: CASSARPGLLDLFSYEQYF.

The chain combines TRBV9 with TRBJ2-3, with a tentative D call TRBD1 (5 bases). V gave up 3 bases and J gave up 3 bases, with 11 bases separating them. The CDR3 has 14 residues. Germline values: CDR1 SGDLS, CDR2 YYNGEE. DNA of the CDR3: TGTGCCAGCAGCGGCAGGGTGACGACAGATACGCAGTATTTT. Translating gives CASSGRVTTDTQYF.

J is TRBJ2-7 and V is TRBV5-1; D perhaps matches TRBD1 (5 bases). The CDR3 totals 14 residues. The germline V and J ends were trimmed by 0 bases and 0 bases, with 7 bases remaining between them. CDR1 is SGHRS and CDR2 is YFSETQ in the germline V gene. The CDR3 loop reads CASSLGGNSYEQYF. For the CDR3, the DNA is TGCGCCAGCAGCTTGGGGGGCAACTCCTACGAGCAGTACTTC.

Of note for this clone: One end of the junction does not line up with germline, which may come from a read error. The chain couples TRBV7-9 to TRBJ1-5, with D possibly TRBD1 on 5 matching bases. Per germline, CDR1 SEHNR and CDR2 FQNEAQ (reference sequence). The CDR3 sequence is 13 residues long. In DNA form, the CDR3 reads TGTGCCAGCAGTTTAGAAGGGGCTCAGCCCCAGCATTTT. This gives the protein CASSLEGAQPQHF.

The table lists this clone with a few counts. The genes are TRBV5-1 and TRBJ2-1, with a tentative D call TRBD2 (6 bases). Trimming took 0 bases from V and 6 from J, leaving 10 bases between them. Germline V gene sequence: CDR1 SGHRS, CDR2 YFSETQ. This CDR3 contains 14 residues. This chain's CDR3 is CASSLVGSGNEQFF. The CDR3 DNA is TGCGCCAGCAGCTTGGTAGGTAGCGGCAATGAGCAGTTCTTC.

V gene TRBV6-5 combines with J gene TRBJ2-6; TRBD1 is a possible D gene (6 bases). The CDR3 totals 15 residues. The germline V and J ends were trimmed by 6 bases and 3 bases, with 12 bases remaining between them. The germline V gene encodes CDR1 MNHEY and CDR2 SVGAGI. As DNA, the CDR3 is TGTGCCAGCAGACCGACAGGCTTTGGGGCCAACGTCCTGACTTTC. Translation gives CASRPTGFGANVLTF.

The V call is TRBV11-2, the J call TRBJ2-7, with 12 bases fitting TRBD2. Germline values: CDR1 SGHAT, CDR2 FQNNGV. The CDR3 runs to 17 residues. J was trimmed by 4 bases and V by 4 bases; bases with no gene match: 11. Here the CDR3 DNA reads TGTGCCAGCAGCTCATACCTAGCGGGAGGGCCCTCATACGAGCAGTACTTC. It specifies CASSSYLAGGPSYEQYF.

This clone was observed once. This chain links TRBV6-2 or TRBV6-3 with TRBJ2-5; 12 bases agree with TRBD2. Trimming took 4 bases from V and 4 from J; bases not matched to a gene: 7. Germline CDR1 and CDR2: MNHEY and SVGEGT. This CDR3 region has 16 residues. CDR3 protein: CASSWMGLAGRETQYF. The CDR3 DNA is TGTGCCAGCAGTTGGATGGGACTAGCGGGCAGAGAGACCCAGTACTTC.

The chain links TRBV6-5 to TRBJ2-7, with 10 bases identical to TRBD2. Germline V gives CDR1 MNHEY, CDR2 SVGAGI. CDR3 length: 15 amino acids. Unmatched junction bases numbered 7, after V lost 5 bases and J lost 3 bases. Here the CDR3 reads CASSPRLAGYYEQYF. The CDR3 bases are TGTGCCAGCAGTCCGCGACTAGCGGGCTACTACGAGCAGTACTTC.

The rearrangement links TRBV5-1 to TRBJ1-1; the match to TRBD1 covers 10 bases. The ends lost 3 bases at V and 4 bases at J; junction bases unmatched: 0. CDR3 length: 13 amino acids. Germline CDR1 reads SGHRS; CDR2 reads YFSETQ. CDR3 protein: CASSWTGGTEAFF. Written as DNA, the CDR3 is TGCGCCAGCAGCTGGACAGGGGGCACTGAAGCTTTCTTT.